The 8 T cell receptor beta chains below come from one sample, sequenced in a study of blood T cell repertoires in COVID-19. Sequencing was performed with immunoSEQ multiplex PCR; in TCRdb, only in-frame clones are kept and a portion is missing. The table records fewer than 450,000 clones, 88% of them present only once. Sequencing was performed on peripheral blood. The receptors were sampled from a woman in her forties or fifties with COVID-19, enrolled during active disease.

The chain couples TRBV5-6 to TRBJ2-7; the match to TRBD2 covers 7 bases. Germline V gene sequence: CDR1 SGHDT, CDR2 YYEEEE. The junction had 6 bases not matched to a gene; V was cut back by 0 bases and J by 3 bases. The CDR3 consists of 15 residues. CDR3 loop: CASSLVRRGIYEQYF. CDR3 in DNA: TGTGCCAGCAGCTTGGTTAGGCGGGGGATCTACGAGCAGTACTTC.

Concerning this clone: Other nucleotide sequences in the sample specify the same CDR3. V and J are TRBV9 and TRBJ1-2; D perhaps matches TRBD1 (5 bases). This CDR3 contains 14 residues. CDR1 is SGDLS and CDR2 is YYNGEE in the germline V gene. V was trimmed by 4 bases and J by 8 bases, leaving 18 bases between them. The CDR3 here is CASSSQGGAGGYTF. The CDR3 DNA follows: TGTGCCAGCAGCTCCCAGGGAGGGGCAGGGGGCTACACCTTC.

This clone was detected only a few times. For the CDR3, the DNA is TGTGCCAGCAGCTTGTCAGGGTTTGGTGGCTACACCTTC. Protein: CASSLSGFGGYTF. The chain is built from TRBV9 and TRBJ1-2; D is possibly TRBD1 (5 bases). V was clipped by 4 bases and J by 7 bases, with 14 bases between them. The CDR3 extends over 13 amino acids. The germline gives CDR1 SGDLS, CDR2 YYNGEE. Full variable domain (missing parts from reference TRBV9 and TRBJ1-2): DSGVTQTPKHLITATGQRVTLRCSPRSGDLSVYWYQQSLDQGLQFLIQYYNGEERAKGNILERFSAQQFPDLHSELNLSSLELGDSALYFCASSLSGFGGYTFGSGTRLTVV.

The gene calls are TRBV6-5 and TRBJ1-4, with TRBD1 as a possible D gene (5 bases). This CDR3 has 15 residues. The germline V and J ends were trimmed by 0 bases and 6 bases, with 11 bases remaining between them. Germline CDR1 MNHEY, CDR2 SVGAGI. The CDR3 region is CASSYSGQGDEKLFF. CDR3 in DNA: TGTGCCAGCAGTTACTCGGGGCAGGGCGATGAAAAACTGTTTTTT.

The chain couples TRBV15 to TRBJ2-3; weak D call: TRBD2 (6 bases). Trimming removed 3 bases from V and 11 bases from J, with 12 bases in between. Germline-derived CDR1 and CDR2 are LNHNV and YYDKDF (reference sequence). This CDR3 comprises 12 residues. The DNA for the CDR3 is TGTGCCACCAGCAGTACGGGGGAGAAGCAGTATTTT. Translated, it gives CATSSTGEKQYF.

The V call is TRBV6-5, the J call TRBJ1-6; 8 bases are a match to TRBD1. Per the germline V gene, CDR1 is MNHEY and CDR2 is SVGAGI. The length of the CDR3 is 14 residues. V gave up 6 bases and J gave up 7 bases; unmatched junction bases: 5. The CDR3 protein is CASSSTGENSPLHF. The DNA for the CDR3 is TGTGCCAGCAGCTCGACAGGGGAAAATTCACCCCTCCACTTT.

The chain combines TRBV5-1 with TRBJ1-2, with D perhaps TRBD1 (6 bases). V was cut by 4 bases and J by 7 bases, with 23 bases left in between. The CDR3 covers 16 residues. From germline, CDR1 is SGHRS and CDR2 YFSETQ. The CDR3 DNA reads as TGCGCCAGCAGCCTTTCAGCCGCCGGGACCAGGGGTGGCTACACCTTC. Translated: CASSLSAAGTRGGYTF. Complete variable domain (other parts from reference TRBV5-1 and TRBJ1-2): KAGVTQTPRYLIKTRGQQVTLSCSPISGHRSVSWYQQTPGQGLQFLFEYFSETQRNKGNFPGRFSGRQFSNSRSEMNVSTLELGDSALYLCASSLSAAGTRGGYTFGSGTRLTVV.

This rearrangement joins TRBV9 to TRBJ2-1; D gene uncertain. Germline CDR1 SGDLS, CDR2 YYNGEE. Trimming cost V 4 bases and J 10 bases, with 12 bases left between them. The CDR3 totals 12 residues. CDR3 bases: TGTGCCAGCAGCCCGTCTTCGCGAGAGCAGTTCTTC. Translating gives CASSPSSREQFF.